Below are 18 T cell receptor beta chains sequenced from a single sample in a study of T-cell reconstitution after alpha-beta-depleted transplantation in children. For TCRbeta, the library was prepared with unique molecular identifiers. TCRdb used MiXCR to reprocess the PCR reads, holding one entry per CDR3 protein. Of more than 200,000 distinct CDR3 sequences listed, approximately 17% were seen once; the top ten hold around 45%. Here the sequenced sample was PBMCs, mostly from graft donor cells, taken 360 days after TCRalphabeta/CD19-depleted stem cell transplant. The receptors shown here come from a male patient between 2 and 10 years old who had a stem cell transplant for acute lymphoblastic leukemia, so the T cells may come from the graft donor.

This clonotype has just a few counts. This CDR3 is CASSPQGAGQETQYF. CDR3 in DNA: TGCGCCAGCAGCCCACAGGGGGCGGGACAAGAGACCCAGTACTTC. V and J are TRBV5-1 and TRBJ2-5; 9 positions agree with TRBD1. The CDR3 consists of 15 residues. The V and J ends lost 4 bases and 2 bases, in that order; junction bases with no gene match: 6. CDR1 and CDR2 from the germline V gene are SGHRS and YFSETQ.

This clonotype was seen more than once but under ten times. The V call is TRBV5-1, the J call TRBJ1-2; 11 positions match TRBD1. The CDR3 has 14 amino acids. In germline, CDR1 is SGHRS, CDR2 YFSETQ. Trimming removed 5 bases from V and 6 bases from J; junction bases left unmatched: 6. The CDR3 is CASSQDRGRDGYTF. The CDR3 DNA reads TGCGCCAGCAGTCAGGACAGGGGGCGAGATGGCTACACCTTC.

In its sample, this clonotype was seen a few times. The chain links TRBV3-1 to TRBJ2-2; 9 nucleotides line up with TRBD2. The CDR3 loop spans 19 amino acids. J lost 4 bases, V lost 0 bases, and 12 bases had no gene match. The germline V gene encodes CDR1 LGHDT and CDR2 YNNKEL (reference sequence). CDR3 residues: CASSQEGGSSGGVTGELFF. The DNA for the CDR3 is TGTGCCAGCAGCCAAGAAGGGGGGAGTAGCGGGGGAGTCACCGGGGAGCTGTTTTTT.

The rearrangement links TRBV20-1 to TRBJ1-4; 7 nucleotides agree with TRBD1. CDR3 length: 14 residues. CDR1 and CDR2 from the germline V gene are DFQATT and SNEGSKA (reference sequence). V trimming: 6 bases; J trimming: 10 bases; junction bases outside the gene matches: 14. The CDR3: CSAAARGQKSKLFF. The DNA for the CDR3 is TGCAGTGCCGCAGCTCGGGGACAGAAGTCAAAACTGTTTTTT.

The CDR3 sequence: CASSVGTGLASEAFF. The CDR3 DNA follows: TGTGCCAGCAGTGTCGGGACAGGGCTCGCTTCTGAAGCTTTCTTT. V gene TRBV27 combines with J gene TRBJ1-1; 9 nucleotides line up with TRBD1. The CDR3 extends over 15 amino acids. V shed 5 bases, J shed 6 bases, and the junction held 10 bases outside the gene matches. Germline V lookup: CDR1 MNHEY, CDR2 SMNVEV (reference sequence).

This chain joins TRBV7-9 and TRBJ2-7; tentatively, D is TRBD1 (5 bases). Trimming pared 3 bases from V and 4 bases from J, leaving 13 bases between. The CDR3 length is 14 residues. Germline loops: CDR1 SEHNR, CDR2 FQNEAQ (reference sequence). CDR3 bases: TGTGCCAGCAGCTTCGGCCAGGGTGTGTACGAGCAGTACTTC. Protein product: CASSFGQGVYEQYF.

The chain uses TRBV12-3 or TRBV12-4 and TRBJ1-1; D ambiguous. This CDR3 region has 13 residues. V lost 1 base and J lost 6, with 9 bases in between. Here the CDR3 reads CASSLGAPSEAFF. CDR3 coding DNA: TGTGCCAGCAGTTTAGGGGCGCCTTCTGAAGCTTTCTTT.

This clonotype was observed at least ten times. The chain couples TRBV6-1 to TRBJ2-7; TRBD1 agrees at 8 bases. The CDR3 has 18 amino acids. V was clipped by 6 bases and J by 4 bases; unmatched bases: 20. The germline V gene encodes CDR1 MNHNS and CDR2 SASEGT. CDR3 region: CASRPTPWDRPFHYEQYF. DNA of the CDR3: TGTGCCAGCAGGCCAACCCCCTGGGACAGGCCCTTCCATTACGAGCAGTACTTC.

The sample holds a few counts of this clonotype. The CDR3 loop is CASSQVLHNEQFF. The CDR3 DNA sequence: TGCGCCAGCAGCCAAGTTCTTCACAATGAGCAGTTCTTC. The chain links TRBV4-3 to TRBJ2-1; no definite D call. Per the germline V gene, CDR1 is LGHNA and CDR2 is YSLEER. The CDR3 is 13 residues long. V was clipped by 1 base and J by 5 bases, with 6 bases between them.

The rearrangement joins TRBV12-3 or TRBV12-4 to TRBJ2-5; TRBD2 agrees at 10 bases. The CDR3 is made up of 16 amino acids. V lost 4 bases, J lost 6 bases, and 11 bases stayed unmatched. The CDR3 sequence: CASSSPGSGGRKTQYF. The CDR3 bases are TGTGCCAGCAGTTCGCCGGGTAGCGGGGGGAGGAAGACCCAGTACTTC.

V is TRBV3-1 and J is TRBJ2-3, with 14 positions matching TRBD2. With V trimmed by 4 bases and J by 2 bases, 11 bases remained unmatched. This CDR3 is 19 amino acids long. CDR1 is LGHDT and CDR2 is YNNKEL in the germline V gene (reference sequence). The CDR3 nucleotides are TGTGCCAGCAGCCTTCAGACACGGACTAGCGGGAGGATCACAGATACGCAGTATTTT. Translated, it gives CASSLQTRTSGRITDTQYF.

The DNA for the CDR3 is TGCAGCGTGGGAACTGGGGCCAACGTCCTGACTTTC. Its protein is CSVGTGANVLTF. This rearrangement joins TRBV29-1 to TRBJ2-6; D is unresolved. The CDR3 length is 12 residues. Germline CDR1 SQVTM, CDR2 ANQGSEA. V was cut by 6 bases and J by 2 bases, with 5 bases left in between.

The chain combines TRBV5-1 with TRBJ2-7; either TRBD1 or TRBD2 may fit D (6 bases each). V lost 1 base and J 7 bases, leaving 9 bases between the germline ends. The CDR3 runs 12 residues. Germline CDR1 reads SGHRS; CDR2 reads YFSETQ. The CDR3 nucleotides are TGCGCCAGCAGCTTGAGGGGGGAAGAGCAGTACTTC. This codes for CASSLRGEEQYF. Variable domain in full (rest from reference TRBV5-1 and TRBJ2-7): KAGVTQTPRYLIKTRGQQVTLSCSPISGHRSVSWYQQTPGQGLQFLFEYFSETQRNKGNFPGRFSGRQFSNSRSEMNVSTLELGDSALYLCASSLRGEEQYFGPGTRLTVT.

This clonotype has only a few counts. J is TRBJ1-5 and V is TRBV29-1, with 7 positions matching TRBD1. CDR3 size: 13 residues. V was pared by 1 base and J by 8 bases, with 5 bases of the junction left unmatched. In germline, CDR1 is SQVTM, CDR2 ANQGSEA. The CDR3 spells CSVEGGRGEPQHF. The DNA for the CDR3 is TGCAGCGTTGAAGGGGGCAGGGGGGAGCCCCAGCATTTT.

This clonotype appeared a few times. The chain joins TRBV7-6 to TRBJ2-3; a possible D gene is TRBD2 (5 bases). Trimming pared 0 bases from V and 1 base from J, leaving 26 bases between. The CDR3 is 21 residues long. Germline CDR1 SGHVS, CDR2 FNYEAQ. As DNA, the CDR3 is TGTGCCAGCAGCTTAGCGCTTGGGGAGCCGACCTACGATCGTGGCACAGATACGCAGTATTTT. Amino acids: CASSLALGEPTYDRGTDTQYF.

This sequence joins TRBV27 and TRBJ2-3, with 8 bases matching TRBD2. Trimming took 8 bases from V and 2 from J; bases not matched to a gene: 18. Germline-derived CDR1 and CDR2 are MNHEY and SMNVEV (reference sequence). CDR3 length equals 18 residues. CDR3 sequence reads: CASSGLAGLPRFTDTQYF. CDR3 DNA: TGTGCCAGCTCGGGCCTAGCGGGCCTACCCAGGTTCACAGATACGCAGTATTTT.

This clonotype showed up just a few times. This may be a read error: a much more frequent sequence differs by one nucleotide. The V and J genes are TRBV10-3 and TRBJ2-7, with unresolved D. With 2 bases removed from V and 5 bases from J, the gap between germline ends came to 13 bases. The V gene's germline CDR1 is ENHRY and CDR2 SYGVKD. This CDR3 contains 14 residues. CDR3 nucleotides: TGTGCCATCAGTGAGGGTGCCCGCGGCGACGAGCAGTACTTC. It encodes CAISEGARGDEQYF.

The chain employs TRBV6-5 and TRBJ2-2; 8 bases are shared with TRBD2. The V and J ends lost 2 bases and 5 bases, in that order; junction bases with no gene match: 10. Germline lookup yields CDR1 MNHEY and CDR2 SVGAGI. The length of the CDR3 is 17 residues. The DNA of the CDR3 is TGTGCCAGCAGTTACCGGCCAGCGGGGGTGATTACCGGGGAGCTGTTTTTT. This codes for CASSYRPAGVITGELFF.